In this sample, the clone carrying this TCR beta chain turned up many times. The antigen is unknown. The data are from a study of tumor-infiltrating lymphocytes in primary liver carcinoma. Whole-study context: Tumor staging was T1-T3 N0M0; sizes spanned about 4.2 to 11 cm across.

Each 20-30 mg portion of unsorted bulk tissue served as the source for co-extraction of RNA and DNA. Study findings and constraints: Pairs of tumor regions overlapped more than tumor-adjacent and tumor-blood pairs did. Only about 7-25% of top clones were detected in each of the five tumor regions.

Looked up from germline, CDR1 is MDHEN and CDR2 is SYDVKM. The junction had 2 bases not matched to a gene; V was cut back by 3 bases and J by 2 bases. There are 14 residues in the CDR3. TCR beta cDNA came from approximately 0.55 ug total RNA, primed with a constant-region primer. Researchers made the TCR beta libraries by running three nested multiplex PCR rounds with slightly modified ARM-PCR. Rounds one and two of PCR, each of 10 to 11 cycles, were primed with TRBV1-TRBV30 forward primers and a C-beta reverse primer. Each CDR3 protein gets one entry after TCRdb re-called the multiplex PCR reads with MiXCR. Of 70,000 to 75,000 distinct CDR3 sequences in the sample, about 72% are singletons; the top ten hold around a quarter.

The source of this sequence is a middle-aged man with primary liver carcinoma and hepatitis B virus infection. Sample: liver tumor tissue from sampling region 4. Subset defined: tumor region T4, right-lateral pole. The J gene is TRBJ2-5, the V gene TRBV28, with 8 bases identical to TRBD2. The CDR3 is CASSFRLAQETQYF. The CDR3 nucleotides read TGTGCCAGCAGTTTTCGACTAGCGCAAGAGACCCAGTACTTC.